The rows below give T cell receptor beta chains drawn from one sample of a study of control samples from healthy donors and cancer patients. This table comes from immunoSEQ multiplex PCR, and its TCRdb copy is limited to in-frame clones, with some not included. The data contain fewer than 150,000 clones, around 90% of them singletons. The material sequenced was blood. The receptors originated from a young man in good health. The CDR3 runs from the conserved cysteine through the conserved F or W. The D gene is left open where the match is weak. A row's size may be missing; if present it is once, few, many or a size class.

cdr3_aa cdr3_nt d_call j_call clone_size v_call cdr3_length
CASSQGRGTEAFF TGTGCCAGCAGCCAAGGTAGGGGAACTGAAGCTTTCTTT NA TRBJ1-1 once TRBV4-2 13
CASSLESGTGPNYGYTF TGTGCCAGCAGTTTAGAATCCGGGACAGGCCCTAACTATGGCTACACCTTC TRBD1 TRBJ1-2 NA TRBV28 17
CASSLTGSGEPQHF TGCGCCAGCAGCCTGACAGGGAGCGGAGAGCCCCAGCATTTT TRBD1 TRBJ1-5 NA TRBV5-1 14
CASSGQGLNEQYF TGTGCCAGCAGTGGACAGGGGCTGAACGAGCAGTACTTC TRBD1 TRBJ2-7 NA TRBV2 13
CASSVEGIQSPLHF TGTGCCAGCAGCGTAGAAGGGATTCAATCACCCCTCCACTTT NA TRBJ1-6 NA TRBV9 14
CASSFKAGPRARENTIYF TGTGCCAGCAGCTTCAAGGCGGGACCCAGGGCCAGGGAGAACACCATATATTTT NA TRBJ1-3 NA TRBV3-1/TRBV3-2 18
CASSLERDRGLGTEAFF TGTGCCAGCAGCTTAGAACGGGACAGGGGGCTGGGCACTGAAGCTTTCTTT TRBD1 TRBJ1-1 NA TRBV7-9 17
CASRYNRRDYGYTF TGTGCCAGCAGATATAACAGGAGAGACTATGGCTACACCTTC NA TRBJ1-2 once TRBV11-2 14
CASSASGTGAYGYTF TGTGCCAGCAGCGCTTCCGGGACAGGGGCCTATGGCTACACCTTC TRBD1 TRBJ1-2 NA TRBV9 15
CASSIIPGGWTYNEQFF TGTGCCAGTAGTATCATACCAGGCGGGTGGACCTACAATGAGCAGTTCTTC NA TRBJ2-1 NA TRBV19 17
CAISPGQGASYEQYF TGTGCCATCAGCCCGGGACAGGGGGCGTCTTACGAGCAGTACTTC TRBD1 TRBJ2-7 NA TRBV10-3 15
CAWSAPPGQVYEQYF TGTGCCTGGAGTGCCCCTCCGGGCCAAGTCTACGAGCAGTACTTC NA TRBJ2-7 NA TRBV30 15
CATSRDRSSYNSPLHF TGTGCCACCAGTCGGGACAGGAGCTCCTATAATTCACCCCTCCACTTT TRBD1 TRBJ1-6 NA TRBV24-1 16
CASAQGRDGYTF TGTGCCAGCGCACAGGGAAGGGATGGCTACACCTTC NA TRBJ1-2 NA TRBV7-9 12
CASRWGQETQYF TGTGCCAGCAGATGGGGACAAGAGACCCAGTACTTC NA TRBJ2-5 NA TRBV6-5 12
CASKRLAGGDEQFF TGTGCCAGTAAGCGGCTAGCGGGGGGGGATGAGCAGTTCTTC TRBD2 TRBJ2-1 NA TRBV19 14
CASSGGTTLYGYTF TGTGCCAGCAGTGGGGGAACGACCCTCTATGGCTACACCTTC NA TRBJ1-2 medium-sized TRBV6-2/TRBV6-3 14
CASKGLSNTEAFF TGTGCCTCCAAGGGGTTATCGAACACTGAAGCTTTCTTT NA TRBJ1-1 once TRBV30 13
CASSRGGKTNEKLFF TGTGCCAGCAGCCGAGGAGGTAAAACTAATGAAAAACTGTTTTTT NA TRBJ1-4 NA TRBV3-1/TRBV3-2 15
CASSRQATGNTIYF TGTGCCAGCTCACGCCAGGCGACCGGAAACACCATATATTTT NA TRBJ1-3 NA TRBV18 14
CASSLVGGSGNTIYF TGCGCCAGCAGCTTGGTCGGGGGAAGTGGAAACACCATATATTTT NA TRBJ1-3 NA TRBV5-1 15
CASSPGTTNEKLFF TGTGCCAGCAGTCCGGGGACAACTAATGAAAAACTGTTTTTT NA TRBJ1-4 NA TRBV6-2/TRBV6-3 14
CASFGGAQPLMNTEAFF TGTGCCAGTTTTGGGGGGGCACAGCCTCTCATGAACACTGAAGCTTTCTTT NA TRBJ1-1 NA TRBV5-4 17
CASSLTSGASYEQYF TGCGCCAGCAGCTTGACTAGCGGGGCCAGCTACGAGCAGTACTTC TRBD2 TRBJ2-7 NA TRBV5-1 15
CASSHHDRSGYEQYF TGCGCCAGCAGCCATCACGACCGTTCGGGCTACGAGCAGTACTTC NA TRBJ2-7 NA TRBV4-1 15
CASSLGPSNTEAFF TGTGCCAGCAGTTTGGGACCCTCGAACACTGAAGCTTTCTTT NA TRBJ1-1 NA TRBV6-5 14
CASSPGAFLREKLFF TGTGCCAGCAGTCCAGGGGCCTTTTTGCGAGAAAAACTGTTTTTT NA TRBJ1-4 NA TRBV6-5 15
CAWSDGTGRGYTF TGTGCCTGGAGTGACGGGACAGGGAGAGGCTACACCTTC TRBD1 TRBJ1-2 NA TRBV30 13
CASSETSGGVDTQYF TGTGCCAGTAGTGAGACTAGCGGGGGGGTGGATACGCAGTATTTT TRBD2 TRBJ2-3 once TRBV19 15
CAISDDSGAADSPLHF TGTGCCATCAGTGATGATTCGGGGGCCGCAGATTCACCCCTCCACTTT NA TRBJ1-6 NA TRBV10-3 16
CASRGTGTSSYNEQFF TGTGCCAGCAGGGGGACAGGGACAAGCTCCTACAATGAGCAGTTCTTC TRBD1 TRBJ2-1 NA TRBV6-6 16
CASMGRGGETGELFF TGTGCCAGCATGGGTAGAGGGGGCGAGACCGGGGAGCTGTTTTTT TRBD1 TRBJ2-2 once TRBV6-5 15
CASSSSGGETQYF TGTGCCAGCAGTTCTAGCGGGGGAGAGACCCAGTACTTC TRBD2 TRBJ2-5 NA TRBV12-3/TRBV12-4 13
CSVQDVYRNTIYF TGCAGCGTACAGGATGTCTATCGAAACACCATATATTTT NA TRBJ1-3 NA TRBV29-1 13
CASKQGFDYGYTF TGTGCCAGCAAACAGGGTTTTGACTATGGCTACACCTTC NA TRBJ1-2 NA TRBV6-5 13
CASHQAGANVLTF TGTGCCAGCCACCAAGCGGGGGCCAACGTCCTGACTTTC NA TRBJ2-6 once TRBV12-3/TRBV12-4 13
CASRDGQAVYGYTF TGTGCCAGCAGGGACGGACAGGCTGTTTATGGCTACACCTTC TRBD1 TRBJ1-2 NA TRBV2 14
CASSRDRYTDTQYF TGTGCCAGCAGCCGGGACAGATACACAGATACGCAGTATTTT TRBD1 TRBJ2-3 NA TRBV6-5 14
CASSPHPNTEAFF TGTGCCAGCAGTCCGCACCCGAACACTGAAGCTTTCTTT NA TRBJ1-1 NA TRBV27 13
CAWGLWTGDPGELFF TGTGCCTGGGGGCTTTGGACAGGGGACCCCGGGGAGCTGTTTTTT TRBD1 TRBJ2-2 NA TRBV30 15
CASSQHGQGIYEQYF TGCGCCAGCAGCCAACATGGACAGGGGATATACGAGCAGTACTTC TRBD1 TRBJ2-7 NA TRBV4-1 15
CASKRGAGDTQYF TGTGCCAGCAAAAGGGGGGCGGGAGATACGCAGTATTTT NA TRBJ2-3 NA TRBV7-9 13
CASSSVRNSPLHF TGTGCCAGCAGTTCGGTGAGGAATTCACCCCTCCACTTT NA TRBJ1-6 NA TRBV12-3/TRBV12-4 13
CASSLGQGATNEKLFF TGTGCCAGCAGCTTGGGACAGGGGGCAACTAATGAAAAACTGTTTTTT TRBD1 TRBJ1-4 NA TRBV7-3 16
CASSLTPTGTSTDTQYF TGCGCCAGCAGCTTGACCCCGACGGGGACTAGCACAGATACGCAGTATTTT NA TRBJ2-3 NA TRBV5-1 17
CASSAADTGELFF TGTGCCAGCAGCGCGGCAGACACCGGGGAGCTGTTTTTT NA TRBJ2-2 NA TRBV7-3 13
CAWRQGRMVHGYTF TGTGCCTGGAGGCAGGGGAGGATGGTGCATGGCTACACCTTC NA TRBJ1-2 NA TRBV30 14
CASSLAGTGPTEAFF TGTGCCAGCAGCCTTGCTGGGACAGGGCCCACTGAAGCTTTCTTT TRBD1 TRBJ1-1 once TRBV5-4 15
CASSPGLAPSYEQYF TGTGCCAGCAGCCCCGGACTAGCGCCGTCCTACGAGCAGTACTTC TRBD2 TRBJ2-7 NA TRBV9 15
CASSSYQGEQFF TGTGCCAGCAGCTCCTACCAGGGTGAGCAGTTCTTC NA TRBJ2-1 few TRBV7-2 12